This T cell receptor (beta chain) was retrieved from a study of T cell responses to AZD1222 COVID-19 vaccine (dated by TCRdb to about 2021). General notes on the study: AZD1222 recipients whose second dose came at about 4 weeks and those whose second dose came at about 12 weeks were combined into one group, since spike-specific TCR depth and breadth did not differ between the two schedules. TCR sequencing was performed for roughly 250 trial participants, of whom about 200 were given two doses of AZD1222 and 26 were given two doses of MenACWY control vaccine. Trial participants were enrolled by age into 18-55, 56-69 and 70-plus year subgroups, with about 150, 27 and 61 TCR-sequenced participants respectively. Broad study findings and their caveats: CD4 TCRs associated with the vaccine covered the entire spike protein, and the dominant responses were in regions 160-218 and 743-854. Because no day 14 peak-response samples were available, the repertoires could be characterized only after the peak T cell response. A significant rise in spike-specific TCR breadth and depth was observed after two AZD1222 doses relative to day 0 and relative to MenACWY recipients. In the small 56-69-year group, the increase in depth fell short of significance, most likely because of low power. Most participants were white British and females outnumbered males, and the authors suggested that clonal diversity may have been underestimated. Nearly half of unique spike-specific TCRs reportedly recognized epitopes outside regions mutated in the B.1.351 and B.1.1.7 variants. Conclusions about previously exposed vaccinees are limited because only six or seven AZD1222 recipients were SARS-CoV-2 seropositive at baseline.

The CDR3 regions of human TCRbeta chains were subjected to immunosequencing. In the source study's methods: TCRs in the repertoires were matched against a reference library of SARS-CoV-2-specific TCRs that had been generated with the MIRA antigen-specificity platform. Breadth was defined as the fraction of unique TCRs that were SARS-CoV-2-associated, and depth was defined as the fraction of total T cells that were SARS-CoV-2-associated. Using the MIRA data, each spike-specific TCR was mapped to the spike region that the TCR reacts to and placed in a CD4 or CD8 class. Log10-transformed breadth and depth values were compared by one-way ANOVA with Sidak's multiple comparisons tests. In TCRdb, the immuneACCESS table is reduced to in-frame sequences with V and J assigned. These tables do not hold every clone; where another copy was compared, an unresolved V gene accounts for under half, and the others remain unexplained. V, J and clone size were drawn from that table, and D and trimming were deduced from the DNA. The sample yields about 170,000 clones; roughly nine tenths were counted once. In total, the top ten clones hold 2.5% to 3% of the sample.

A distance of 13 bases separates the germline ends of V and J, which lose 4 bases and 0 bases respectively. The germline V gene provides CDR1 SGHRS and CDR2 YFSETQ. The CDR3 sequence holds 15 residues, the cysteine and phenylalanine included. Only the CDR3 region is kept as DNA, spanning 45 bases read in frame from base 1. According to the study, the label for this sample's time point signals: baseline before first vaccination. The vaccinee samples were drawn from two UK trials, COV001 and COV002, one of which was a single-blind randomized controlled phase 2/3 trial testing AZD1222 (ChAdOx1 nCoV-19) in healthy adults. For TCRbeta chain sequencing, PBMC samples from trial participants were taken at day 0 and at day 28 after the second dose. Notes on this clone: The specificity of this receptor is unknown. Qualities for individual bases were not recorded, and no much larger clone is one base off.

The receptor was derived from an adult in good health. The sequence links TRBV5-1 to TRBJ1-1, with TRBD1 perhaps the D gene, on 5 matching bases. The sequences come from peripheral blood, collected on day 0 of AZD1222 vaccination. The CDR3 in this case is CASSPLGAMNTEAFF. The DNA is TGCGCCAGCAGCCCCCTCGGGGCGATGAACACTGAAGCTTTCTTT.